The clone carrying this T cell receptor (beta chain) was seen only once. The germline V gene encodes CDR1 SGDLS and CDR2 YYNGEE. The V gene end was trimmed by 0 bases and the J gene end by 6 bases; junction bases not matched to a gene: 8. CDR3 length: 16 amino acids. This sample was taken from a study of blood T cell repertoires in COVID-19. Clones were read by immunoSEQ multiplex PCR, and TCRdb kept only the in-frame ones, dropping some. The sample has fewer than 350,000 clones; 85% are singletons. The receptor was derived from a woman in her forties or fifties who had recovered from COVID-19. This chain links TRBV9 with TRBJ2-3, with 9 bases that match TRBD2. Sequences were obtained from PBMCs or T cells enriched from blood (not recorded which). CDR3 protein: CASSVVGGGAGDTQYF. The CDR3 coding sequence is TGTGCCAGCAGCGTAGTTGGCGGGGGGGCCGGGGATACGCAGTATTTT.